This T cell receptor beta chain emerged from a study of spatial heterogeneity in lung cancer. General study findings and limits: Detection of ubiquitous tumor TCRs in blood was higher at resection than follow-up.

CDR3 length: 16 amino acids. CDR1 and CDR2 (germline): SNHLY, FYNNEI. Trimming removed 6 bases at V and 0 bases at J, with 14 bases between. About this clonotype: What it recognizes is unknown. As an off-target read in a library built for alpha chains, this beta chain has a frequency of little significance.

On each TCR cDNA molecule, a unique molecular identifier was present. TCRdb re-analysed the 5' RACE reads in MiXCR, keeping a single row per CDR3 protein. The sample holds 5,900 or so distinct CDR3 sequences, around a third seen once. The time point here: sample taken at primary tumor resection. Whole RNA, isolated from tumor, nontumor lung or frozen PBMC, was sequenced without prior sorting. The clonotype was recovered from a female donor with early-stage non-small cell lung cancer. This sample comprised PBMCs, obtained at surgery. V and J are TRBV2 and TRBJ2-2; the D gene is possibly TRBD1 (5 bases). CDR3 coding DNA: TGTGCCAGCAGGGGGTTAGGACAACCGAACACCGGGGAGCTGTTTTTT. Protein sequence: CASRGLGQPNTGELFF.